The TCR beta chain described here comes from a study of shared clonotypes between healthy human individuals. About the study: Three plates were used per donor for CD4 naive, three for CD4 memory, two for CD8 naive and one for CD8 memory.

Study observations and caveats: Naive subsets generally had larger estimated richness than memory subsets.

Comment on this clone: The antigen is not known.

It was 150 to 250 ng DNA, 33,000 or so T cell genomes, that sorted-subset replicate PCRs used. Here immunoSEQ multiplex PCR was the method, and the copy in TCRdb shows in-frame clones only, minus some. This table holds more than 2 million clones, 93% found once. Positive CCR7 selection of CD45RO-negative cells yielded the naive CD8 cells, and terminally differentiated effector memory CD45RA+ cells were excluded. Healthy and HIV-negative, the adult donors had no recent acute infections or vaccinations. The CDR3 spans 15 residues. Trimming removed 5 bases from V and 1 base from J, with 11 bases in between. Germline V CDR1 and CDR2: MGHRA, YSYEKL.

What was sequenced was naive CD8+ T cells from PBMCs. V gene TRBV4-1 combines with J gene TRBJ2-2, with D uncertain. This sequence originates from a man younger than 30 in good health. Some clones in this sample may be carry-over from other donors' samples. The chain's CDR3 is CASSYFTENTGELFF. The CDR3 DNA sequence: TGCGCCAGCAGCTACTTCACAGAGAACACCGGGGAGCTGTTTTTT.